The 9 T cell receptor beta chains listed next were all sequenced from one sample in a study of kidney transplant recipient with SARS-CoV-2 infection. Each CDR3 protein is one row after TCRdb ran MiXCR on the reads. The profile covers 200,000 to 300,000 distinct CDR3 sequences, with roughly 26% appearing a single time and under 7.5% taken by the ten largest. The sequencing used a blood sample, collected at baseline and on day 111 from a kidney transplant recipient. Receptors were obtained from a male patient between 25 and 39 years old who had COVID-19 and was a kidney transplant recipient. The T cells may come from the graft donor.

This chain joins TRBV8-2 and TRBJ2-6. TRBV8-2 is a pseudogene segment. The CDR3 sequence is 17 residues long. The CDR3 DNA sequence: TGTGGCATGTACACAAGGATAACACAATGTCGGGCCAACGTCCTGACTTTC. This codes for CGMYTRITQCRANVLTF.

At least ten counts were recorded for this clonotype. The chain uses TRBV10-1 and TRBJ2-1; D remains unclear. The length of the CDR3 is 15 residues. CDR1 is WNHNN, CDR2 SYGVQD, per germline (reference sequence). Trimming took 8 bases from V and 8 from J, leaving 22 bases between them. The CDR3 spells CASSSARLSQHEQFF. DNA of the CDR3: TGCGCCAGCTCCTCGGCCCGGTTAAGTCAGCATGAGCAGTTCTTC.

The genes are TRBV4-3 and TRBJ1-5; 8 bases map to TRBD1. The CDR3 spans 15 residues. Trimming cost V 4 bases and J 3 bases; bases outside gene matches: 5. Germline CDR1 reads LGHNA; CDR2 reads YSLEER. The CDR3 spells CASSRETGDNQPQHF. The CDR3 DNA sequence: TGCGCCAGCAGCCGCGAGACAGGGGACAATCAGCCCCAGCATTTT.

In its sample, this clonotype was seen many times. This rearrangement joins TRBV25-1 to TRBJ2-3; D is perhaps TRBD2 (5 bases). CDR3 length: 13 amino acids. Germline V gene sequence: CDR1 MGHDK, CDR2 SYGVNS. Trimming removed 3 bases from V and 5 bases from J, with 9 bases in between. The CDR3: CASSDLAGDTQYF. CDR3 nucleotide sequence: TGTGCCAGCAGTGACCTAGCAGGAGATACGCAGTATTTT. Complete variable domain (other parts from reference TRBV25-1 and TRBJ2-3): EADIYQTPRYLVIGTGKKITLECSQTMGHDKMYWYQQDPGMELHLIHYSYGVNSTEKGDLSSESTVSRIRTEHFPLTLESARPSHTSQYLCASSDLAGDTQYFGPGTRLTVL.

The chain has TRBV5-4 and TRBJ2-5, with 7 bases that match TRBD2. Germline values: CDR1 SGHNT, CDR2 YYREEE (reference sequence). The CDR3 contains 15 residues. The V segment lost 5 bases and the J segment 7 bases; nucleotides outside the gene matches: 14. The CDR3 coding sequence is TGTGCCAGCAGTCCTCAAAGGGGAGGGAAGGGGACCCAGTACTTC. The encoded protein is CASSPQRGGKGTQYF.

This clonotype was detected ten times or more. The chain uses TRBV6-5 and TRBJ2-1; 12 nucleotides line up with TRBD2. This CDR3 contains 15 residues. V trimming: 6 bases; J trimming: 7 bases; junction bases outside the gene matches: 7. Per germline, CDR1 MNHEY and CDR2 SVGAGI. The CDR3 region has the DNA TGTGCCAGCAGAACACTAGCGGGAGGTTCGAATGAGCAGTTCTTC. Amino acid sequence: CASRTLAGGSNEQFF.

Many counts were recorded for this clonotype. CDR3 in amino acids: CASSGWIKCRKTYGYTF. The CDR3 nucleotides are TGTGCCAGCAGCGGGTGGATTAAGTGCCGAAAGACCTATGGCTACACCTTC. The genes are TRBV7-7 and TRBJ1-2; D remains ambiguous. V was clipped by 5 bases and J by 4 bases, with 23 bases between them. CDR3 size: 17 residues. Germline CDR1 SSHAT, CDR2 FNYEAQ (reference sequence).

There are many counts of this clonotype. In nucleotides, the CDR3 is TGTGCCAGCGGACGAGGGGCGGGAGAAAAGACCCAGTACTTC. It translates to CASGRGAGEKTQYF. The chain carries TRBV7-2 and TRBJ2-5; 7 nucleotides agree with TRBD2. V shed 8 bases and J 6 bases; nucleotides not matched to a gene: 12. Germline values: CDR1 SGHTA, CDR2 FQGNSA. This CDR3 comprises 14 residues.

The chain recombines TRBV9 with TRBJ1-2; D remains ambiguous. CDR3 size: 16 residues. Germline-derived CDR1 and CDR2 are SGDLS and YYNGEE. V gave up 6 bases and J gave up 4 bases, with 22 bases separating them. The CDR3 loop reads CASTWKYSRKTYGYTF. The CDR3 coding sequence is TGTGCCAGCACTTGGAAGTACTCAAGAAAGACCTATGGCTACACCTTC. Full variable domain (remainder filled in from reference TRBV9 and TRBJ1-2): DSGVTQTPKHLITATGQRVTLRCSPRSGDLSVYWYQQSLDQGLQFLIQYYNGEERAKGNILERFSAQQFPDLHSELNLSSLELGDSALYFCASTWKYSRKTYGYTFGSGTRLTVV.